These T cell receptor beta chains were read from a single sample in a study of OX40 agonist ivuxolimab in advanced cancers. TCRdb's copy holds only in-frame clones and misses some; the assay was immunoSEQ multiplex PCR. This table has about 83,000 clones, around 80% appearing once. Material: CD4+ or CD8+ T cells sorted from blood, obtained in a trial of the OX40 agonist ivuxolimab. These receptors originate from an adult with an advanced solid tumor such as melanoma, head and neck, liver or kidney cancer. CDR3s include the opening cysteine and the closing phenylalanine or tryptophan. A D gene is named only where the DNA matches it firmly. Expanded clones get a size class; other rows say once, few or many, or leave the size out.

CDR3nt: TGTGCCAGCAGCCTCGAGCGGGGGCTAACCTACAATGAGCAGTTCTTC; CDR3aa: CASSLERGLTYNEQFF; d_gene: TRBD2; v_gene: TRBV14; abundance: NA; j_gene: TRBJ2-1; len: 16
CDR3nt: TGTGCCAGCAGCTTAGAGGGCCGCGGGGGCTACACCTTC; CDR3aa: CASSLEGRGGYTF; d_gene: NA; v_gene: TRBV7-9; abundance: few; j_gene: TRBJ1-2; len: 13
CDR3nt: TGTGCCAGCAACCAGGGACTACGCACAGATACGCAGTATTTT; CDR3aa: CASNQGLRTDTQYF; d_gene: TRBD2; v_gene: TRBV2; abundance: NA; j_gene: TRBJ2-3; len: 14
CDR3nt: TGTGCCAGCAGTGACCCACAGGGTCCTGGAAACACCATATATTTT; CDR3aa: CASSDPQGPGNTIYF; d_gene: NA; v_gene: TRBV25-1; abundance: NA; j_gene: TRBJ1-3; len: 15
CDR3nt: TGTGCCAGCAGGGTGGGCGGGCGAGAGACCCAGTACTTC; CDR3aa: CASRVGGRETQYF; d_gene: NA; v_gene: TRBV2; abundance: few; j_gene: TRBJ2-5; len: 13
CDR3nt: TGTGCCAGCAACAAACAGGGGCACTATGGCTACACCTTC; CDR3aa: CASNKQGHYGYTF; d_gene: TRBD1; v_gene: TRBV9; abundance: NA; j_gene: TRBJ1-2; len: 13
CDR3nt: TGTGCCAGCAGCGCCGGGGCGGGTTTGGGCCAAGAGACCCAGTACTTC; CDR3aa: CASSAGAGLGQETQYF; d_gene: NA; v_gene: TRBV9; abundance: NA; j_gene: TRBJ2-5; len: 16
CDR3nt: TGTGCCAGCAGCTTGGCTCGGGGACCGGAATATGGCTACACCTTC; CDR3aa: CASSLARGPEYGYTF; d_gene: NA; v_gene: TRBV5-5; abundance: NA; j_gene: TRBJ1-2; len: 15
CDR3nt: TGTGCCAGTAGTTTCGGTTCGGGCCCCTTCCGGGGCTACACCTTC; CDR3aa: CASSFGSGPFRGYTF; d_gene: NA; v_gene: TRBV28; abundance: few; j_gene: TRBJ1-2; len: 15
CDR3nt: TGTGCCAGCAGTTTCCCTGGTGTTTCGGATACGCAGTATTTT; CDR3aa: CASSFPGVSDTQYF; d_gene: NA; v_gene: TRBV28; abundance: NA; j_gene: TRBJ2-3; len: 14
CDR3nt: TGTGCCAGTAGTATAGAGAGCGGGGCTCAAGCTTTCTTT; CDR3aa: CASSIESGAQAFF; d_gene: NA; v_gene: TRBV19; abundance: once; j_gene: TRBJ1-1; len: 13
CDR3nt: TGTGCCACAGGTTATCCGGACAGGGAAGATCAGCCCCAGCATTTT; CDR3aa: CATGYPDREDQPQHF; d_gene: TRBD1; v_gene: TRBV10-3; abundance: NA; j_gene: TRBJ1-5; len: 15
CDR3nt: TGCGCCAGCAGCCCCGCCGCAGGTCCGTACGGCTACACCTTC; CDR3aa: CASSPAAGPYGYTF; d_gene: NA; v_gene: TRBV10-1; abundance: NA; j_gene: TRBJ1-2; len: 14
CDR3nt: TGTGCCAGCAGCCAATCCTCCAGAATACAAGAGACCCAGTACTTC; CDR3aa: CASSQSSRIQETQYF; d_gene: NA; v_gene: TRBV7-9; abundance: NA; j_gene: TRBJ2-5; len: 15
CDR3nt: TGCGCCAGCAGCGCCTCCTGGGCAGGGAAGGTCGGGGAGCTGTTTTTT; CDR3aa: CASSASWAGKVGELFF; d_gene: NA; v_gene: TRBV10-2; abundance: NA; j_gene: TRBJ2-2; len: 16
CDR3nt: TGTGCCAGCAGTTATCAGGGGAACACCGGGGAGCTGTTTTTT; CDR3aa: CASSYQGNTGELFF; d_gene: NA; v_gene: TRBV7-2; abundance: NA; j_gene: TRBJ2-2; len: 14
CDR3nt: TGTGCCAGTAGTACCTCCCGGGACAGCGTTACAGATACGCAGTATTTT; CDR3aa: CASSTSRDSVTDTQYF; d_gene: TRBD1; v_gene: TRBV19; abundance: NA; j_gene: TRBJ2-3; len: 16
CDR3nt: TGTGCCAGCATTGTTGGAAACTCTGGGGATACGCAGTATTTT; CDR3aa: CASIVGNSGDTQYF; d_gene: NA; v_gene: TRBV6-1; abundance: NA; j_gene: TRBJ2-3; len: 14
CDR3nt: TGTGCCAGCAAAAAGGGGGACAGCTTACCTCAGCCCCAGCATTTT; CDR3aa: CASKKGDSLPQPQHF; d_gene: TRBD1; v_gene: TRBV27; abundance: NA; j_gene: TRBJ1-5; len: 15
CDR3nt: TGTGCCAGCAGTTACTCGGCCGACGGGGAAGCTTTCTTT; CDR3aa: CASSYSADGEAFF; d_gene: NA; v_gene: TRBV6-6; abundance: NA; j_gene: TRBJ1-1; len: 13
CDR3nt: TGTGCCAGCAGTCGGGACAGCCACTCCTACGAGCAGTACTTC; CDR3aa: CASSRDSHSYEQYF; d_gene: TRBD1; v_gene: TRBV2; abundance: NA; j_gene: TRBJ2-7; len: 14
CDR3nt: TGCGCCAGCAGCCCCTCGACTAGCGCGGGGGATACGCAGTATTTT; CDR3aa: CASSPSTSAGDTQYF; d_gene: TRBD2; v_gene: TRBV5-1; abundance: NA; j_gene: TRBJ2-3; len: 15
CDR3nt: TGCAGTGCTTTAAAAATCGCGCAGTATTTT; CDR3aa: CSALKIAQYF; d_gene: NA; v_gene: TRBV20-1; abundance: once; j_gene: TRBJ2-3; len: 10
CDR3nt: TGTGCCATCAGTGAGATAAGAGATGGGGCCAACGTCCTGACTTTC; CDR3aa: CAISEIRDGANVLTF; d_gene: NA; v_gene: TRBV10-3; abundance: NA; j_gene: TRBJ2-6; len: 15
CDR3nt: TGTGCCAGCAGCGCCCTGGCCGGGACAGGGGCAAGGGGGGGTTACGAGCAGTACTTC; CDR3aa: CASSALAGTGARGGYEQYF; d_gene: TRBD1; v_gene: TRBV11-2; abundance: NA; j_gene: TRBJ2-7; len: 19
CDR3nt: TGTGCCAGCAGCTTAAGGACTTTAGCGGCGAACACCGGGGAGCTGTTTTTT; CDR3aa: CASSLRTLAANTGELFF; d_gene: NA; v_gene: TRBV7-6; abundance: NA; j_gene: TRBJ2-2; len: 17
CDR3nt: TGTGCCAGCAGCTTAGGAAACGCCGGTGGGAATCAGCCCCAGCATTTT; CDR3aa: CASSLGNAGGNQPQHF; d_gene: NA; v_gene: TRBV11-2; abundance: NA; j_gene: TRBJ1-5; len: 16
CDR3nt: TGTGCCAGCAGCTTATCCCAGAGCGGGGGGGCGGATACGCAGTATTTT; CDR3aa: CASSLSQSGGADTQYF; d_gene: TRBD2; v_gene: TRBV7-7; abundance: NA; j_gene: TRBJ2-3; len: 16
CDR3nt: TGTGCCGCCTCCTTCGGGGAACAGCCCCAGCATTTT; CDR3aa: CAASFGEQPQHF; d_gene: NA; v_gene: TRBV6-1; abundance: few; j_gene: TRBJ1-5; len: 12
CDR3nt: TGTGCCAGTACTACAGGGGGCGGTGGCGGGGAGCTGTTTTTT; CDR3aa: CASTTGGGGGELFF; d_gene: TRBD1; v_gene: TRBV19; abundance: NA; j_gene: TRBJ2-2; len: 14
CDR3nt: TGTGCCAGCAGTTACTCCGGGGACTATGGCTACACCTTC; CDR3aa: CASSYSGDYGYTF; d_gene: NA; v_gene: TRBV6-6; abundance: NA; j_gene: TRBJ1-2; len: 13
CDR3nt: TGTGCCACCAGCCCCTTCGGACTCACAGGGCCCCTGGCCAAAAACATTCAGTACTTC; CDR3aa: CATSPFGLTGPLAKNIQYF; d_gene: NA; v_gene: TRBV15; abundance: NA; j_gene: TRBJ2-4; len: 19
CDR3nt: TGTGCCAGCAGTGGGTGGGTGGGGAATCCTACAACTAATGAAAAACTGTTTTTT; CDR3aa: CASSGWVGNPTTNEKLFF; d_gene: NA; v_gene: TRBV2; abundance: NA; j_gene: TRBJ1-4; len: 18
CDR3nt: TGTGCCAGCAGCTTCTTCGGGGAGCTGTTTTTT; CDR3aa: CASSFFGELFF; d_gene: NA; v_gene: TRBV13; abundance: few; j_gene: TRBJ2-2; len: 11
CDR3nt: TGCGCCACCACCGACACGGAGTCCTACGAGCAGTACTTC; CDR3aa: CATTDTESYEQYF; d_gene: NA; v_gene: TRBV10-2; abundance: NA; j_gene: TRBJ2-7; len: 13
CDR3nt: TGTGCCAGCAGTTACTCGTACACCGAAAAACTGTTTTTT; CDR3aa: CASSYSYTEKLFF; d_gene: NA; v_gene: TRBV6-5; abundance: NA; j_gene: TRBJ1-4; len: 13
CDR3nt: TGTGCCAGCAGTTCAACTCGTACGGGTAATTCACCCCTCCACTTT; CDR3aa: CASSSTRTGNSPLHF; d_gene: NA; v_gene: TRBV28; abundance: NA; j_gene: TRBJ1-6; len: 15